The source of this T cell receptor (beta chain) is a study of shared clonotypes between healthy human individuals. Generated by immunoSEQ multiplex PCR, the TCRdb table keeps only in-frame clones and is missing some. The sample records 550,000 to 800,000 clones, 74% being singletons. CDR3 length equals 13 residues. Germline V lookup: CDR1 LNHDA, CDR2 SQIVND (reference sequence). On this clone itself: The sample has other DNA sequences that encode this CDR3 too.

This receptor was identified in a woman younger than 45 in good health. This chain links TRBV19 with TRBJ2-2; 10 bases agree with TRBD2. Sequenced: memory CD4+ T cells sorted from blood. Described subset: CD45RA-negative fraction. The CDR3 DNA follows: TGTGCGAGCGGGAGGGCGAACACCGGGGAGCTGTTTTTT. Translated, it gives CASGRANTGELFF.